Following are 5 T cell receptor beta chains from one sample sequenced in a study of shared clonotypes between healthy human individuals. Method: immunoSEQ multiplex PCR; TCRdb's copy keeps in-frame clones and lacks some. The sample records some 2.1 million clones, 85% to 95% being singletons. Material for sequencing was naive CD4+ T cells sorted from blood. Subset here: CD45RA+ positively selected. These receptors originate from a man aged 18 to 29 in good health.

The chain recombines TRBV7-3 with TRBJ2-2; the D is unclear. Trimming removed 6 bases at V and 1 base at J, with 9 bases between. This CDR3 spans 14 amino acids. Germline V CDR1 and CDR2: SGHTA, FQGTGA. This CDR3 is CASSHPGNTGELFF. The CDR3, as DNA: TGTGCCAGCAGTCACCCGGGGAACACCGGGGAGCTGTTTTTT.

The V and J genes are TRBV14 and TRBJ2-5; no clear D. Per the germline V gene, CDR1 is SGHDN and CDR2 is FVKESK. The CDR3 consists of 12 residues. The V and J ends lost 0 bases and 5 bases respectively, with 4 bases between them. In nucleotides, the CDR3 is TGTGCCAGCAGCCAAGAGTGGGAGACCCAGTACTTC. Its protein product is CASSQEWETQYF.

The count of this clone is one. CDR3 nucleotide sequence: TGTGCCAGCTCCGGGACCGCCGCATTCTCCGAGCAGTACTTC. Encoded protein: CASSGTAAFSEQYF. This chain connects TRBV18 to TRBJ2-7, with D possibly called TRBD1 or TRBD2 (5 bases each). Germline V CDR1 and CDR2: KGHSH, LQKENI. V lost 6 bases to trimming and J lost 6 bases, with 18 bases between them. This CDR3 has 14 residues.

The chain uses TRBV11-2 and TRBJ2-6; D gene unclear. V dropped 3 bases and J dropped 4 bases, with 7 bases sitting between them. The V gene's germline CDR1 is SGHAT and CDR2 FQNNGV. The CDR3 sequence is 14 residues long. The CDR3 protein is CASSFPAGANVLTF. As DNA, the CDR3 is TGTGCCAGCAGCTTCCCGGCGGGGGCCAACGTCCTGACTTTC.

The chain couples TRBV5-4 to TRBJ1-2, with 7 bases fitting TRBD1. Germline CDR1 SGHNT, CDR2 YYREEE (reference sequence). The CDR3 extends over 15 amino acids. With V trimmed by 4 bases and J by 0 bases, 6 bases remained unmatched. The CDR3, as DNA: TGTGCCAGCAGCCAAGGACAGGAAGCTAACTATGGCTACACCTTC. It is translated as CASSQGQEANYGYTF. Looking up the rest from reference TRBV5-4 and TRBJ1-2 gives the full variable domain: ETGVTQSPTHLIKTRGQQVTLRCSSQSGHNTVSWYQQALGQGPQFIFQYYREEENGRGNFPPRFSGLQFPNYSSELNVNALELDDSALYLCASSQGQEANYGYTFGSGTRLTVV.